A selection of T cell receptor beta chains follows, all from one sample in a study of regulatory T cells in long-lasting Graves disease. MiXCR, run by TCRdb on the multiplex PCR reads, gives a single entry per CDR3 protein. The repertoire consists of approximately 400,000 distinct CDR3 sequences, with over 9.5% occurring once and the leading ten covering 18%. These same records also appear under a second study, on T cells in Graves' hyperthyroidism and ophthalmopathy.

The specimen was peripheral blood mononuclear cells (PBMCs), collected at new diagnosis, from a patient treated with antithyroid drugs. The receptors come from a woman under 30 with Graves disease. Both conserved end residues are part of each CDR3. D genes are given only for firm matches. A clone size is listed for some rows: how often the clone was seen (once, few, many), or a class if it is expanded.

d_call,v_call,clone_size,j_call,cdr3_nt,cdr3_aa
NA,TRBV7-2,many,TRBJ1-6,TGTGCCAGCAGCTCCAAAACCAGGGAGCGGAATTCACCCCTCCACTTT,CASSSKTRERNSPLHF
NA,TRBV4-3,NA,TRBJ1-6,TGCGCCAGCAGCCAAGAAAGTTACTATAATTCACCCCTCCACTTT,CASSQESYYNSPLHF
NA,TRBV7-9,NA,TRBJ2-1,TGTGCCAGCAGCTCCGGGAGAACCTTAAACAATGAGCAGTTCTTC,CASSSGRTLNNEQFF
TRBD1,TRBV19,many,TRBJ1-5,TGTGCCAGTAGTACCTGGGACAGGGCTAGCAATCAGCCCCAGCATTTT,CASSTWDRASNQPQHF
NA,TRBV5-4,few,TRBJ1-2,TGTGCCAGCAGCTTGCGGCAGGGGAGTGGCTACACCTTC,CASSLRQGSGYTF
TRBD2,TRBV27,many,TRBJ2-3,TGTGCCAGCTGGGGACTAGCGGGCAGGGGGGGCACAGATACGCAGTATTTT,CASWGLAGRGGTDTQYF
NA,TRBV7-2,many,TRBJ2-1,TGTGCCAGCAGCCTCACGCCGGGGCTTTGGGGAAATGAGCAGTTCTTC,CASSLTPGLWGNEQFF
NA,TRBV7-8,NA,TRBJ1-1,TGTGCCAGCAGCCCGACCGGGACAAGGATAGGGAACACTGAAGCTTTCTTT,CASSPTGTRIGNTEAFF
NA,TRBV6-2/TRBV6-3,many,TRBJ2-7,TGTGCCAGCAGCTCCAATAGCGGAGGTCCGGCCTACGAGCAGTACTTC,CASSSNSGGPAYEQYF
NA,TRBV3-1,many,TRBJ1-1,TGTGCCAGCAGCCAAAGAGGCTTTGGGGCTTTCTTT,CASSQRGFGAFF
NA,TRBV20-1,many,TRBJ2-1,TGCAGTGCTAGAGCGCCTTCAGGGAAAAGAAGCAATGAGCAGTTCTTC,CSARAPSGKRSNEQFF
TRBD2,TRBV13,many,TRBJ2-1,TGTGCCAGCAGCACCCCCGCCTACCGGACTAGCGGGATCTACAATGAGCAGTTCTTC,CASSTPAYRTSGIYNEQFF
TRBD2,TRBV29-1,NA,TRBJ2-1,TGCGTCGGGGTAGCGGGATACGAGCAGTTCTTC,CVGVAGYEQFF
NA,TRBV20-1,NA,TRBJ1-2,TGCAGTGCTATACAGGAGTCTAACTATGGCTACACCTTC,CSAIQESNYGYTF
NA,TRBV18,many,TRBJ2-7,TGTGCCAGCTCACCACGGCCTGACGGGAGATACGAGCAGTACTTC,CASSPRPDGRYEQYF
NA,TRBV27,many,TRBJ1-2,TGTGCCAGCAGCCAATCTGGGACGGCATATGGCTACACCTTC,CASSQSGTAYGYTF
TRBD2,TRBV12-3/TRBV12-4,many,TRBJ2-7,TGTGCCAGCAGTCCTCGATACGGACTAGCGGGAGGGCCCCCACTACACGAGCAGTACTTC,CASSPRYGLAGGPPLHEQYF
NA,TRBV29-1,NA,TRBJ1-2,TGCAGCGTAGCGGGGGGAGCTTTTAACTATGGCTACACCTTC,CSVAGGAFNYGYTF
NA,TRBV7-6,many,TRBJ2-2,TGTGCCAGCAGCCATGGGTTGGGCGATGAGGAGCTGTTTTTT,CASSHGLGDEELFF
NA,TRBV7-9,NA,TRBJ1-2,TGTGCCAGCAGCTTCGGGCGGGACTATGGCTACACCTTC,CASSFGRDYGYTF
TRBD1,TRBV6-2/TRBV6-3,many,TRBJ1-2,TGTGCCAGCAGTTTCTTTGCAAAGCCGGGACAGAGCTATGGCTACACCTTC,CASSFFAKPGQSYGYTF
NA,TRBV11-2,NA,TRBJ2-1,TGTGCCAGCAGCCCTTCGAAGCCCAAGCGCGACAATGAGCAGTTCTTC,CASSPSKPKRDNEQFF
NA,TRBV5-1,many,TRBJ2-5,TGCGCCAGCAGCATAGACCAAGAGACCCAGTACTTC,CASSIDQETQYF
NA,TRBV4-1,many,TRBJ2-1,TGCGCCAGCAGCCAAGGCTTGGTGGAAGAGCAGTTCTTC,CASSQGLVEEQFF
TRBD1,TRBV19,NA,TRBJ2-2,TGTGCCAGTAGTCCGGGACAGGGGGCCGGGGAGCTGTTTTTT,CASSPGQGAGELFF
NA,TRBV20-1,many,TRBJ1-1,TGCAGTGCTAGAGGCGTGCGGACTGAAGCTTTCTTT,CSARGVRTEAFF
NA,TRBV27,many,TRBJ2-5,TGTGCCAGCAGTTTTTCCGGGGTGGAGACCCAGTACTTC,CASSFSGVETQYF
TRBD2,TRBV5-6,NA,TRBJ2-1,TGTGCCAGCAGCAGCTTTAGGAGGACTAGCGGGAGGCTGGGGGGCTCCTACAATGAGCAGTTCTTC,CASSSFRRTSGRLGGSYNEQFF
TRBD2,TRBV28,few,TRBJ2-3,TGTGCCAGCAGTTTCCGGCTAGCGGGAGTCCTGTATTTT,CASSFRLAGVLYF
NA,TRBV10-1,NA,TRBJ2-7,TGCGCCAGCAGTGAGGACTATCCCTCCTACGAGCAGTACTTC,CASSEDYPSYEQYF
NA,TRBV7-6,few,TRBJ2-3,TGTGCCAGCAGCCGCACTACGGGATTGGGCACAGATACGCAGTATTTT,CASSRTTGLGTDTQYF
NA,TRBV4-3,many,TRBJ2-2,TGTGCCAGCAGTCCTGAATCGACCGGGGAGCTGTTTTTT,CASSPESTGELFF
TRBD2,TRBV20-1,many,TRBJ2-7,TGCAGTGCTAGACCCCGACTAGCGGGACCCTCCTACGAGCAGTACTTC,CSARPRLAGPSYEQYF
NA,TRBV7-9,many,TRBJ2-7,TGTGCCAGCAGCTTAGCGGAAGTTTACGAGCAGTACTTC,CASSLAEVYEQYF
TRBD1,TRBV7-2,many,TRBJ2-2,TGTGCCAGCAGCTTATTGAAACAGGGGGCGGTGGGGGAGCTGTTTTTT,CASSLLKQGAVGELFF
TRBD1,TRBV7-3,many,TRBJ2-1,TGTGCCAGCAGCTTTACCGGGACAGGGTACGCTGAGCAGTTCTTC,CASSFTGTGYAEQFF
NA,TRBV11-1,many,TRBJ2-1,TGTGCCAGCAGCGTCAGAAACAATGAGCAGTTCTTC,CASSVRNNEQFF
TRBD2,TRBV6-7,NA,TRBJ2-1,TGTGCCAGCAGTTACTTTCTAGCGGGGGGCCAGGGTGAGCAGTTCTTC,CASSYFLAGGQGEQFF
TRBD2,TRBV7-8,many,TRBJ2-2,TGTGCCAGCAGCTTAGATAGCGGGGCGTCCGGGGAGCTGTTTTTT,CASSLDSGASGELFF
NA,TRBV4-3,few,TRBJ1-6,TGCGCCAGCAGCCAAGATCGGGGGGTTAATTCACCCCTCCACTTT,CASSQDRGVNSPLHF
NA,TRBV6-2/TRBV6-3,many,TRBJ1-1,TGTGCCAGCAGTTACGGCAGGGAAGCTTTCTTT,CASSYGREAFF
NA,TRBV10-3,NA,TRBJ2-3,TGTGCCATCTCAACAGACACAGATACGCAGTATTTT,CAISTDTDTQYF
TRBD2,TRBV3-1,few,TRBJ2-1,TGTGCCAGCAGCCACCCTAGCGGGAGCTCCTTCCTTTTCGATGAGCAGTTCTTC,CASSHPSGSSFLFDEQFF
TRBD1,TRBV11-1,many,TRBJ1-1,TGTGCCAGCAGCTCCGGAGGGACAGATTCCATGAACACTGAAGCTTTCTTT,CASSSGGTDSMNTEAFF
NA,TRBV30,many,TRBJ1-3,TGTGCCTGGGATGCTAAAAGCTCTGGAAACACCATATATTTT,CAWDAKSSGNTIYF
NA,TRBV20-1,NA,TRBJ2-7,TGCAGTGCTGCGGCGAACAGCCCTGGCGAGCAGTACTTC,CSAAANSPGEQYF
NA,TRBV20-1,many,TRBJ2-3,TGCAGTGCTAGACGGCTCCAGACTAGCACAGATACGCAGTATTTT,CSARRLQTSTDTQYF
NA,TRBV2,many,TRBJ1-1,TGTGCCAGCGTTTCCGGCACTGAAGCTTTCTTT,CASVSGTEAFF
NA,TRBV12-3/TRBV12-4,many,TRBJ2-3,TGTGCCAGCAGTTTCGGCGGGCCCTTGGCAGATACGCAGTATTTT,CASSFGGPLADTQYF
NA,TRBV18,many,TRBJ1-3,TGTGCCAGCTCACCGCCAGGGAATAGGAACACCATATATTTT,CASSPPGNRNTIYF
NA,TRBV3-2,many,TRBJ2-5,TGTGCCAGCAGCTTTGGACTAGCGGGGACTGAGACCCAGTACTTC,CASSFGLAGTETQYF
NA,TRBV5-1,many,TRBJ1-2,TGCGCCAGCTCGCCTCAGGGGAACCTGGTCTATGGCTACACCTTC,CASSPQGNLVYGYTF
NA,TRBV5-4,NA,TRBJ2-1,TGTGCCACCAACCCGGACCAGGGGGGAGGTAGGGAGCAGTTCTTC,CATNPDQGGGREQFF
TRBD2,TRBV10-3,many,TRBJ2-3,TGTGCCATCACAGCGGGAGGGCCGCCGGCAGATACGCAGTATTTT,CAITAGGPPADTQYF
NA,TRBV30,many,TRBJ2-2,TGTGCCTGCTGGAGCACCGGGGAGCTGTTTTTT,CACWSTGELFF
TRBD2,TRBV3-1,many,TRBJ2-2,TGTGCCAGCAGCCACCCTAGGTTTAATAGCGGGAGCTGTAGCGGGGAGCTGTTTTTT,CASSHPRFNSGSCSGELFF
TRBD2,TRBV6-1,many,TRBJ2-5,TGTGCCAGCCTACTAGCGGGGGAAGAGACCCAGTACTTC,CASLLAGEETQYF
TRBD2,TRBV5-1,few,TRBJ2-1,TGCGCCAGCAGCATGGGACTAGCGTTTTACAATGAGCAGTTCTTC,CASSMGLAFYNEQFF
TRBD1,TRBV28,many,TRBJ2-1,TGTGCCAGCAGCACCGGGACAGGGGGTATTGAGCAGTTCTTC,CASSTGTGGIEQFF